This T cell receptor beta chain came from a study of T cells after yellow fever vaccination. TCRdb recomputed calls from the 5' RACE reads with MiXCR, one row per CDR3 protein. The sample has 300,000 to 400,000 distinct CDR3 sequences; around 6.5% are singletons. This clonotype showed up just a few times. Antigen unknown. The CDR3 is 15 amino acids. Germline assignment: CDR1 ENHRY and CDR2 SYGVKD. J gave up 1 base and V 6 bases, and 7 bases lay outside the gene matches. Regarding the study as a whole: Abundant contaminating clonotypes from the bulk population could appear in FACS-sorted repertoires.

The sequence was collected from a man aged 25 to 40 who received the YFV17D yellow fever vaccine. Sample: PBMCs, taken 5 days after the yellow fever booster vaccination. The chain recombines TRBV10-3 with TRBJ2-7; 9 nucleotides agree with TRBD1. CDR3 sequence (DNA): TGTGCCATCAGGCCAGGGACAGGGTTATCCTACGAGCAGTACTTC. This sequence encodes CAIRPGTGLSYEQYF.